One sample yielded the 21 T cell receptor beta chains listed below, sequenced in a study of blood T cell repertoires in COVID-19 (dated by TCRdb to 2018 to 2021). Library method: the immunoSEQ multiplex PCR assay. TCRdb carries this immuneACCESS record with in-frame sequences only. Its versions omit some clonotypes, under half of them owing to an unresolved V gene in the studies checked, with the rest unexplained. Present in this sample are 50,000 to 75,000 clones, roughly 91% of which were seen just once. 8.6% of the sample is taken by the ten largest. Sequenced sample: peripheral blood. Every receptor here comes from a human donor in a cohort sampled during active COVID-19.

This chain joins TRBV6-5 and TRBJ1-3; 7 bases line up with TRBD1. Trimming removed 6 bases from V and 2 bases from J; junction bases left unmatched: 4. This CDR3 has 14 amino acids. CDR1 and CDR2 from the germline V gene are MNHEY and SVGAGI. In DNA, the CDR3 is TGTGCCAGCAGCCTAACAGGGGCTGGAAACACCATATATTTT. Encoded protein: CASSLTGAGNTIYF.

The J gene is TRBJ2-2, the V gene TRBV4-2, with a tentative D call TRBD2 (5 bases). V gave up 1 base and J gave up 4 bases, with 10 bases separating them. The germline gives CDR1 LGHNA, CDR2 YNFKEQ. The CDR3 totals 15 residues. The CDR3 DNA follows: TGTGCCAGCAGCCAAGTATCGGGGATCACCGGGGAGCTGTTTTTT. Its protein is CASSQVSGITGELFF.

The count of this clone is one. J is TRBJ2-7 and V is TRBV7-2; maybe TRBD1 (6 bases). V gave up 5 bases and J gave up 3 bases, with 17 bases separating them. This CDR3 is 15 amino acids long. Germline CDR1 and CDR2: SGHTA and FQGNSA. CDR3 region: CASSPGTLESYEQYF. The DNA for the CDR3 is TGTGCCAGCAGCCCCGGGACACTTGAAAGCTACGAGCAGTACTTC. The entire variable domain, with the rest obtained from reference TRBV7-2 and TRBJ2-7, is as follows: GAGVSQSPSNKVTEKGKDVELRCDPISGHTALYWYRQSLGQGLEFLIYFQGNSAPDKSGLPSDRFSAERTGGSVSTLTIQRTQQEDSAVYLCASSPGTLESYEQYFGPGTRLTVT.

The CDR3 coding sequence is TGTGCCAGCAGCTTAGCCGGGGGAGGCACTGAAGCTTTCTTT. It encodes CASSLAGGGTEAFF. V and J are TRBV7-8 and TRBJ1-1; D possibly corresponds to TRBD1 (5 bases). Germline V CDR1 and CDR2: SGHVS, FQNEAQ. The CDR3 length is 14 residues. V dropped 0 bases and J dropped 4 bases, with 9 bases sitting between them.

The sample holds one count of this clone. This chain connects TRBV18 to TRBJ1-5; D might be TRBD1 (6 bases). The CDR3 runs to 15 residues. Germline CDR1 is KGHSH and CDR2 is LQKENI. Between the trimmed V and J ends, which lost 2 bases and 2 bases, there was a span of 10 bases. The CDR3 protein is CASSPGGQRNQPQHF. CDR3 DNA: TGTGCCAGCTCACCAGGGGGACAACGCAATCAGCCCCAGCATTTT.

The chain couples TRBV21-1 to TRBJ1-2; the D call of TRBD1 is as the table states it, not checked on the DNA. TRBV21-1 counts as a pseudogene. The CDR3 spans 18 residues. The CDR3 DNA reads TGTGCCACCCACTGGCTAGGACAGGGGGCTATCCAGGCCTATGGCTACACCTTC. This translates into CATHWLGQGAIQAYGYTF.

The chain combines TRBV7-6 with TRBJ2-2; 10 bases align to TRBD1. V was clipped by 4 bases and J by 6 bases; unmatched bases: 11. The germline V gene encodes CDR1 SGHVS and CDR2 FNYEAQ. The CDR3 extends over 17 amino acids. Here the CDR3 DNA reads TGTGCCAGCAGCTCCCCGCCCGGGACAGGGGTAGCCGGGGAGCTGTTTTTT. It codes for CASSSPPGTGVAGELFF.

This clone was seen more than once but under ten times. CDR3 nucleotides: TGTGCCAGCAGCTTGGGCGTTGTCTACGAGCAGTACTTC. Its protein is CASSLGVVYEQYF. The chain has TRBV5-5 and TRBJ2-7; D is undetermined. V lost 0 bases, J lost 3 bases, and 7 bases lay in between. Per the germline V gene, CDR1 is SGHKS and CDR2 is YYEKEE (reference sequence). The CDR3 is 13 amino acids.

The chain joins TRBV20-1 to TRBJ2-2, with TRBD1 as a possible D gene (6 bases). The CDR3 consists of 14 residues. The V gene lost 3 bases and the J gene lost 2 bases, with 10 bases spanning the gap. Germline V gene lookup returns CDR1 DFQATT and CDR2 SNEGSKA (reference sequence). CDR3 sequence: CSASKGGNTGELFF. Here the CDR3 DNA reads TGCAGTGCTAGTAAAGGGGGAAACACCGGGGAGCTGTTTTTT.

The chain employs TRBV30 and TRBJ2-2; 10 bases are shared with TRBD2. Germline values: CDR1 GTSNPN, CDR2 SVGIG (reference sequence). The CDR3 loop spans 17 amino acids. Trimming took 4 bases from V and 3 from J; bases not matched to a gene: 11. CDR3 nucleotides: TGTGCCTGGACTAAACTAGCGGGGTTCGGGTACACCGGGGAGCTGTTTTTT. As protein: CAWTKLAGFGYTGELFF.

Details on this clone: Mismatch with germline at one junction end may stem from a read error. This chain connects TRBV5-1 to TRBJ2-7; TRBD1 might be the D (6 bases). CDR1 is SGHRS and CDR2 is YFSETQ in the germline V gene. The CDR3 runs to 15 residues. In nucleotides, the CDR3 is TGCGCCAGCAGCCAACAGGGCCAAAGCTCCTCCGAGCAGTACTTC. This translates into CASSQQGQSSSEQYF.

V and J are TRBV5-1 and TRBJ1-1; 7 bases are a match to TRBD1. V was pared by 4 bases and J by 1 base, with 7 bases of the junction left unmatched. The CDR3 totals 15 residues. In germline, CDR1 is SGHRS, CDR2 YFSETQ. The CDR3: CASSQGGPPNTEAFF. In DNA, the CDR3 is TGCGCCAGCAGCCAGGGGGGACCCCCGAACACTGAAGCTTTCTTT.

CDR3: CSVAVPGQGYNEQFF. The CDR3 coding sequence is TGCAGCGTAGCCGTCCCGGGACAGGGGTACAATGAGCAGTTCTTC. V is TRBV29-1 and J is TRBJ2-1; 10 nucleotides match TRBD1. Looked up from germline, CDR1 is SQVTM and CDR2 is ANQGSEA. V lost 6 bases and J lost 4; bases outside the gene matches: 9. The CDR3 runs 15 residues.

This sequence joins TRBV4-3 and TRBJ1-3; D is possibly TRBD1 (6 bases). V lost 4 bases, J lost 3 bases, and 10 bases lay in between. The CDR3 runs to 14 residues. CDR1 LGHNA and CDR2 YSLEER come from the germline V gene. CDR3 coding DNA: TGCGCCAGCAGCCTACAGGGTGATGGAAACACCATATATTTT. Translated: CASSLQGDGNTIYF.

This chain connects TRBV7-2 to TRBJ2-3; possibly TRBD1 for D (6 bases). CDR3 length: 13 amino acids. Germline-derived CDR1 and CDR2 are SGHTA and FQGNSA. Trimming cost V 5 bases and J 11 bases, with 17 bases left between them. This chain's CDR3 is CASSGWPGDWQYF. As DNA, the CDR3 is TGTGCCAGCAGCGGCTGGCCAGGGGATTGGCAGTATTTT.

This chain connects TRBV7-2 to TRBJ2-6; no firm D call. Trimming took 10 bases from V and 2 from J, leaving 9 bases between them. CDR3 size: 13 residues. In germline, CDR1 is SGHTA, CDR2 FQGNSA. The CDR3 DNA reads TGTGCCATCTTAGTCCCTGGGGCCAACGTCCTGACTTTC. Protein sequence: CAILVPGANVLTF.

The V and J genes are TRBV11-3 and TRBJ2-2; D is possibly TRBD2 (5 bases). CDR3 length: 13 amino acids. Germline-derived CDR1 and CDR2 are SGHNT and YENEEA. Trimming shortened V by 8 bases and J by 5 bases, and 12 bases separated the two germline ends. This CDR3 reads CASEFRGTGELFF. The CDR3 nucleotides are TGTGCCAGCGAATTCCGAGGGACCGGGGAGCTGTTTTTT.

V usage is TRBV19 and J usage is TRBJ2-1; the match to TRBD2 covers 7 bases. After removal of 10 bases from V and 4 bases from J, the junction contained 7 bases not matched to a gene. This CDR3 is built from 13 residues. Germline V gene data show CDR1 as LNHDA and CDR2 as SQIVND (reference sequence). Here the CDR3 reads CATSSGGYNEQFF. The CDR3 bases are TGTGCCACCTCGTCGGGGGGATACAATGAGCAGTTCTTC.

The J gene is TRBJ2-5, the V gene TRBV19, with TRBD1 matching 10 bases. CDR3 length: 14 residues. V was pared by 6 bases and J by 5 bases, with 6 bases of the junction left unmatched. Germline values: CDR1 LNHDA, CDR2 SQIVND (reference sequence). The CDR3 spells CASRPTGGDETQYF. The CDR3 coding sequence is TGTGCCAGTAGGCCGACAGGGGGCGATGAGACCCAGTACTTC.

The DNA of the CDR3 is TGTGCCACCAGTGAGACGGGACAGGGGTTCTACAATGAGCAGTTCTTC. It is translated as CATSETGQGFYNEQFF. The chain links TRBV24-1 to TRBJ2-1, with TRBD1 identical over 10 bases. Germline CDR1 and CDR2: KGHDR and SFDVKD. The V and J ends lost 4 bases and 3 bases, in that order; junction bases with no gene match: 5. This CDR3 comprises 16 residues.

This clone occurred once. The V and J genes are TRBV27 and TRBJ2-1; D ambiguous. The CDR3 is made up of 15 amino acids. The V end lost 6 bases, the J end lost 0 bases, and 12 bases lay between the germline ends. Germline values: CDR1 MNHEY, CDR2 SMNVEV (reference sequence). CDR3 coding DNA: TGTGCCAGCAGCCACCTAGTTAGCTCCTACAATGAGCAGTTCTTC. It translates to CASSHLVSSYNEQFF.